This TCR beta chain emerged from a study of blood T cell repertoires in COVID-19. This clone was seen a handful of times. Per the original data handling: Scientists estimated how many nucleated cells there were by amplifying reference gene primers. Sequenced by immunoSEQ multiplex PCR; TCRdb stores in-frame clones only, minus some. For V, J and clone size, that table is used; D and trimming come from the DNA. The repertoire has about 42,000 clones, approximately 80% of them found once; the top ten carry roughly 8.7%. This sequence originates from an older man with active or convalescent COVID-19. Sample: peripheral blood.

This chain's CDR3 is CARGSGGNQPQHF. As DNA, the CDR3 is TGTGCCAGGGGTTCGGGGGGGAATCAGCCCCAGCATTTT. The chain employs TRBV6-5 and TRBJ1-5, with a tentative D call TRBD1 (5 bases). Germline assignment: CDR1 MNHEY and CDR2 SVGAGI. The CDR3 is made up of 13 amino acids. Trimming stripped 9 bases from V and 4 bases from J, with 13 bases between.